The next 16 T cell receptor beta chains were all read from a single sample in a study of blood T cell repertoires in COVID-19. Clones were sequenced by immunoSEQ multiplex PCR, and TCRdb holds only the in-frame ones, with some missing. The sample lists a few hundred thousand clones; more than 85% were seen once. Sequencing was carried out using peripheral blood. Receptor source: a man in his sixties with acute or convalescent COVID-19.

The DNA for the CDR3 is TGTGCCATCAGTGGCAGGACTAGCGGGGGAGATACGCAGTATTTT. This codes for CAISGRTSGGDTQYF. This rearrangement joins TRBV10-3 to TRBJ2-3, with 13 bases identical to TRBD2. Germline CDR1 ENHRY, CDR2 SYGVKD. The length of the CDR3 is 15 residues. V lost 4 bases to trimming and J lost 5 bases; unmatched junction nucleotides: 3.

Only a few counts were recorded for this clone. The chain has TRBV30 and TRBJ1-5; TRBD1 matches 7 bases. Trimming removed 4 bases from V and 4 bases from J; junction bases left unmatched: 10. Germline values: CDR1 GTSNPN, CDR2 SVGIG (reference sequence). This CDR3 has 15 amino acids. CDR3 sequence (DNA): TGTGCCTGGAACTCCCCGGGGACAGCGAATCAGCCCCAGCATTTT. It specifies CAWNSPGTANQPQHF.

The chain is built from TRBV6-1 and TRBJ1-4; a possible D gene is TRBD1 (5 bases). Between the trimmed V and J ends, which lost 2 bases and 7 bases, there was a span of 14 bases. In germline, CDR1 is MNHNS, CDR2 SASEGT. This CDR3 spans 15 amino acids. CDR3 sequence (DNA): TGTGCCAGCAGTGAAAGCGACGGGGGGAGTGAAAAACTGTTTTTT. Amino acids: CASSESDGGSEKLFF.

This chain connects TRBV4-3 to TRBJ1-2; D ambiguous. The CDR3 has 13 amino acids. Germline assignment: CDR1 LGHNA and CDR2 YSLEER. V lost 2 bases, J lost 2 bases, and 6 bases lay in between. This CDR3 is CASSQNLNYGYTF. Written as DNA, the CDR3 is TGCGCCAGCAGCCAAAATTTAAACTATGGCTACACCTTC.

This clone was seen more than once but under ten times. This chain uses TRBV5-1 with TRBJ2-7; 8 bases align to TRBD1. Unmatched junction bases numbered 1, after V lost 4 bases and J lost 1 base. The CDR3 length is 13 residues. Germline V gene sequence: CDR1 SGHRS, CDR2 YFSETQ. CDR3 nucleotide sequence: TGCGCCAGCAGCGGGACAGGATCCTACGAGCAGTACTTC. Residues: CASSGTGSYEQYF.

This chain links TRBV14 with TRBJ2-1; 7 positions agree with TRBD2. J was trimmed by 6 bases and V by 4 bases; bases with no gene match: 9. This CDR3 region has 15 residues. Germline CDR1 reads SGHDN; CDR2 reads FVKESK. CDR3 protein: CASSRQPGTTNEQFF. CDR3 bases: TGTGCCAGCAGCCGACAGCCCGGGACTACCAATGAGCAGTTCTTC. The full variable domain, completed using reference TRBV14 and TRBJ2-1, is EAGVTQFPSHSVIEKGQTVTLRCDPISGHDNLYWYRRVMGKEIKFLLHFVKESKQDESGMPNNRFLAERTGGTYSTLKVQPAELEDSGVYFCASSRQPGTTNEQFFGPGTRLTVL.

This clone was observed at least ten times. The same CDR3 can be traced to other DNA sequences in this sample. The chain recombines TRBV4-1 with TRBJ2-7; 10 positions match TRBD1. J lost 3 bases, V lost 0 bases, and 5 bases had no gene match. Looked up from germline, CDR1 is MGHRA and CDR2 is YSYEKL. The CDR3 covers 16 residues. The CDR3 nucleotides are TGCGCCAGCAGCCAAGAGGGGACAGGGGTCTACTACGAGCAGTACTTC. This translates into CASSQEGTGVYYEQYF.

J is TRBJ1-2 and V is TRBV6-6; TRBD1 agrees at 10 bases. CDR1 is MNHNY and CDR2 is SVGAGI in the germline V gene (reference sequence). There are 16 residues in the CDR3. Unmatched junction bases numbered 10, after V lost 6 bases and J lost 3 bases. This CDR3 reads CASSPGTGVLDYGYTF. CDR3 coding DNA: TGTGCCAGCAGCCCCGGGACAGGGGTTCTCGACTATGGCTACACCTTC.

This clone was detected a few times. The chain employs TRBV2 and TRBJ2-7; D is uncertain. Germline-derived CDR1 and CDR2 are SNHLY and FYNNEI. The germline V and J ends were trimmed by 3 bases and 11 bases, with 14 bases remaining between them. The length of the CDR3 is 12 residues. The CDR3 bases are TGTGCCAGCAGTGACAGTGGTTACACTAAGTACTTC. Protein product: CASSDSGYTKYF.

This clone has only a few counts. In nucleotides, the CDR3 is TGCGCCAGCAGCTTGTGGGGACAGGCCACCGGGGAGCTGTTTTTT. Translation: CASSLWGQATGELFF. This chain uses TRBV5-1 with TRBJ2-2; 8 bases are shared with TRBD1. The germline CDR1 and CDR2 sequences are SGHRS and YFSETQ. The V segment lost 1 base and the J segment 4 bases; nucleotides outside the gene matches: 3. There are 15 residues in the CDR3.

V usage is TRBV3-1 (or the pseudogene TRBV3-2) and J usage is TRBJ2-3, with 9 bases identical to TRBD1. This CDR3 region has 15 residues. Germline V gene lookup returns CDR1 LGHDT and CDR2 YNNKEL (reference sequence). The trim removed 4 bases at V and 1 base at J, leaving 3 bases unmatched. The CDR3 is CASSRDRDRTDTQYF. For the CDR3, the DNA is TGTGCCAGCAGCCGGGACAGGGACCGCACAGATACGCAGTATTTT.

The chain is built from TRBV5-6 and TRBJ2-7, with D possibly TRBD1 on 8 matching bases. V shed 7 bases and J shed 2 bases, with 19 bases lying between them. CDR3 length equals 15 residues. Germline V gene data show CDR1 as SGHDT and CDR2 as YYEEEE. CDR3 DNA sequence: TGTGCCAGCCGGGCCGGGGGGACAGGAGCCTACGAGCAGTACTTC. As protein: CASRAGGTGAYEQYF.

This CDR3 is CASSLEPAGGTYEQYF. In nucleotides, the CDR3 is TGTGCCAGCAGCTTAGAGCCAGCGGGGGGGACCTACGAGCAGTACTTC. The rearrangement uses TRBV7-9 and TRBJ2-7, with TRBD2 matching 10 bases. J gave up 2 bases and V 1 base, and 5 bases lay outside the gene matches. Germline V gene lookup returns CDR1 SEHNR and CDR2 FQNEAQ (reference sequence). The CDR3 extends over 16 amino acids.

The chain combines TRBV12-3 or TRBV12-4 with TRBJ1-1; possible D gene TRBD1, 6 bases. The CDR3 contains 13 residues. Deletions cut 5 bases from V and 1 base from J, with 8 bases between. CDR3 in DNA: TGTGCCAGCAGTAAGGGACAGAACACTGAAGCTTTCTTT. This sequence encodes CASSKGQNTEAFF.

The rearrangement uses TRBV27 and TRBJ1-2; no firm D call. Per germline, CDR1 MNHEY and CDR2 SMNVEV (reference sequence). The ends were cut back, 7 bases at V and 2 bases at J, with 14 bases in the middle. CDR3 length: 14 amino acids. DNA for the CDR3: TGTGCCAGCACCCAGTTGGGCAGGAACTATGGCTACACCTTC. Its protein product is CASTQLGRNYGYTF.

This chain uses TRBV28 with TRBJ1-1; weak D call: TRBD1 (5 bases). Germline V CDR1 and CDR2: MDHEN, SYDVKM. The CDR3 is 16 amino acids. Between the trimmed V and J ends, which lost 5 bases and 2 bases, there was a span of 18 bases. The CDR3 region is CASSLQERGLNTEAFF. In DNA form, the CDR3 reads TGTGCCAGCAGTCTCCAGGAGCGGGGCCTAAACACTGAAGCTTTCTTT.